The 18 T cell receptor delta chains in this list originate from one sample, sequenced in a study of gamma-delta T cells after stem cell transplantation. TCRdb re-called clones from the RT-PCR reads using CATT. The sample holds 1,500 to 2,000 delta-chain clones, approximately 16% seen once. The sample consisted of gamma-delta T cells. The receptors stem from a human donor. It is not recorded whose cells these are; they may come from a transplant donor.

A few counts support this clone. It differs at one base from a far larger clone, so likely a read error. The sample has other DNA sequences that encode this CDR3 too. The rearrangement joins TRDV2 to TRDJ1, with D possibly being TRDD3 (5 bases). Germline V gene data show CDR1 as GEAIGNYY and CDR2 as EKD. The CDR3 length is 16 residues. This chain's CDR3 is CACDTGGDPHTDKLIF. The CDR3 coding sequence is TGTGCCTGCGACACCGGTGGGGACCCTCACACCGATAAACTCATCTTT.

This clone is labeled as large. Other DNA variants within this sample encode the same CDR3. The chain joins TRDV1 to TRDJ2, with 8 bases that match TRDD3. The CDR3 has 21 amino acids. V dropped 4 bases and J dropped 4; count of bases not matched to a gene: 23. Looked up from germline, CDR1 is TSWWSYY and CDR2 is QGS. The CDR3 nucleotides read TGTGCTCTTGGGGGCAGTCCTGTATTGGGGGATCCCAAACGTGGGACAGCACAACTCTTCTTT. Its protein product is CALGGSPVLGDPKRGTAQLFF.

Comment on this clone: This same CDR3 is encoded by further DNA sequences in the sample. The rearrangement links TRDV2 to TRDJ2, with 8 bases fitting TRDD2. Germline CDR1 and CDR2: GEAIGNYY and EKD. V shed 0 bases and J 6 bases; nucleotides not matched to a gene: 2. CDR3 length equals 14 residues. The CDR3 nucleotides are TGTGCCTGTGACACCCTTCCTACGGCAGCACAACTCTTCTTT. It codes for CACDTLPTAAQLFF.

This clone has more than one count but fewer than ten. The junction and the germline gene differ at one end; a read error may be behind it. The chain joins TRDV2 to TRDJ3; D might be TRDD2 or TRDD3, each matching 7 bases. The CDR3 length is 18 residues. Germline loops: CDR1 GEAIGNYY, CDR2 EKD. CDR3 nucleotides: TGTGCCTGTGACACCGGGGGGATGCCTTCCTGGGACACCCGAAAGATGTTTTTC. Translation gives CACDTGGMPSWDTRKMFF.

This clone was observed a handful of times. The chain combines TRDV3 with TRDJ1; 13 nucleotides align to TRDD3. Germline values: CDR1 TVYSNPD, CDR2 GDNSRS (reference sequence). There are 15 residues in the CDR3. Trimming at V came to 3 bases and at J to 4 bases, leaving 8 bases not matched to a gene. In DNA, the CDR3 is TGTGCCTTCCATACTGGGGGATACGAAGGCGATAAACTCATCTTT. It is translated as CAFHTGGYEGDKLIF.

Remarks on this clone: A read error may explain this, as a much larger clone is one base away. In the same sample, other DNA sequences code for this CDR3. The chain has TRDV2 and TRDJ3, with 7 nucleotides matching TRDD3. CDR3 length: 17 residues. CDR1 and CDR2 from the germline V gene are GEAIGNYY and EKD. The CDR3: CACDTWGSSWDTRQMFF. In nucleotides, the CDR3 is TGTGCCTGTGACACCTGGGGGAGCTCCTGGGACACCCGACAGATGTTCTTC.

In this sample, this clone turned up a few times. The protein in TCRdb stems from a much larger clone and differs at residue 3 from this DNA's translation, likely a read error; here the protein is translated from the DNA. J is TRDJ2 and V is TRDV1; a possible D gene is TRDD3 (6 bases). This CDR3 is built from 16 residues. Germline assignment: CDR1 TSWWSYY and CDR2 QGS. CDR3 amino acids: CAIGEPLWGVTAQLFF. CDR3 in DNA: TGTGCTATTGGGGAACCCCTTTGGGGGGTAACAGCACAACTCTTCTTT.

The chain carries TRDV1 and TRDJ1, with D possibly being TRDD3 (5 bases). The V gene lost 2 bases and the J gene lost 2 bases, with 21 bases spanning the gap. Germline V gives CDR1 TSWWSYY, CDR2 QGS. CDR3 size: 18 residues. CDR3 in amino acids: CALGETSRWNWLTDKLIF. In DNA form, the CDR3 reads TGTGCTCTTGGGGAAACCTCCCGTTGGAACTGGTTGACCGATAAACTCATCTTT.

This clone is large (0.1 to 1%) in the sample. The sample contains more than one DNA sequence encoding this CDR3. The rearrangement links TRDV3 to TRDJ1; a possible D gene is TRDD3 (6 bases). The ends were cut back, 1 base at V and 2 bases at J, with 17 bases in the middle. This CDR3 spans 15 amino acids. Germline loops: CDR1 TVYSNPD, CDR2 GDNSRS (reference sequence). In DNA form, the CDR3 reads TGTGCCTTTATCGGTTGGGATAGGGAAACCGATAAACTCATCTTT. Translated, it gives CAFIGWDRETDKLIF.

With respect to this clone: A far bigger clonotype differs at one base, so this is likely a read error. The rearrangement joins TRDV2 to TRDJ3; 13 positions agree with TRDD3. The V gene's germline CDR1 is GEAIGNYY and CDR2 EKD. The length of the CDR3 is 21 residues. The CDR3 loop is CACDNSTGGYASSWDTRQTFF. In DNA, the CDR3 is TGTGCCTGTGACAACAGTACTGGGGGATACGCGAGCTCCTGGGACACCCGACAGACGTTTTTC.

Sample share makes this clone large. This rearrangement joins TRDV2 to TRDJ3; D might be TRDD3 (5 bases). This CDR3 spans 16 amino acids. V dropped 0 bases and J dropped 5 bases, with 10 bases sitting between them. Per germline, CDR1 GEAIGNYY and CDR2 EKD. CDR3 DNA: TGTGCCTGTGACACCGTGGGATCTGGGGACACCCGACAGATGTTTTTC. Residues: CACDTVGSGDTRQMFF.

This clone was found a few times. The genes are TRDV2 and TRDJ1, with a tentative D call TRDD3 (5 bases). V was pared by 4 bases and J by 1 base, with 24 bases between. Germline V gene lookup returns CDR1 GEAIGNYY and CDR2 EKD. The CDR3 has 18 residues. The CDR3 region has the DNA TGTGCCTGTGAGCCTATGACCAATACAGGGATCAGCACCGATAAACTCATCTTT. As protein: CACEPMTNTGISTDKLIF.

About this clone itself: A much bigger clone sits one base away, suggesting this may be a read error. Other DNA variants within this sample encode the same CDR3. The chain has TRDV1 and TRDJ1, with D perhaps matching TRDD2 (5 bases). Germline CDR1 is TSWWSYY and CDR2 is QGS. There are 16 residues in the CDR3. V gave up 6 bases and J gave up 2 bases, with 19 bases separating them. DNA for the CDR3: TGTGCTCTTGGAGATCTGGCTTCCCCGGGGACCGATAAACTCATCTTT. Protein product: CALGDLASPGTDKLIF.

A remark on this clone: This may be a read error, as it is one base from a much larger clone. The chain recombines TRDV1 with TRDJ3, with 8 bases identical to TRDD3. The CDR3 totals 26 residues. V was clipped by 5 bases and J by 2 bases; unmatched bases: 32. CDR1 is TSWWSYY and CDR2 is QGS in the germline V gene. The CDR3 region has the DNA TGTGCTCTTGGGATCAGGAGGAGTTCCATTCCTGGGGGACCTCCCTCGATTACCTGGGACACCCGACAGATGTTTTTC. It codes for CALGIRRSSIPGGPPSITWDTRQMFF.

A few counts support this clone. A much larger clone lies a single base off, so this may be a read error. This chain links TRDV1 with TRDJ1; 13 bases match TRDD3. Looked up from germline, CDR1 is TSWWSYY and CDR2 is QGS. This CDR3 contains 23 residues. Unmatched junction bases numbered 33, after V lost 4 bases and J lost 10 bases. The CDR3 reads CALGGPSRSLNSNTYWGIRGLIF. CDR3 coding DNA: TGTGCTCTTGGGGGACCTTCCCGGTCCTTAAACTCCAACACCTACTGGGGGATACGGGGACTCATCTTT.

Regarding this clone: The mismatch at residue 15 between this DNA's translation and the TCRdb protein of a much larger clone likely reflects a read error; the protein shown is translated from the DNA. The V call is TRDV1, the J call TRDJ1, with TRDD3 matching 8 bases. Germline V gives CDR1 TSWWSYY, CDR2 QGS. The CDR3 is 17 residues long. The CDR3 DNA follows: TGTGCTCTTGGGGAGTTTACTGGGGGCCTCTACACCGATAAACCCATCTTT. It translates to CALGEFTGGLYTDKPIF.

This clone was counted only a few times. This DNA's translation differs at residue 9 from TCRdb's protein, which comes from a much larger clone; a read error is likely, and the protein shown is translated from the DNA. The chain has TRDV1 and TRDJ1; D might be TRDD2 or TRDD3, each matching 5 bases. V was clipped by 9 bases and J by 0 bases, with 32 bases between them. From germline, CDR1 is TSWWSYY and CDR2 QGS. The CDR3 runs to 20 residues. In DNA form, the CDR3 reads TGTGCTCTGACTTCCCCCGGCGTTGCTGGGTTACTTCTGTACACCGATAAACTCATCTTT. Amino acids: CALTSPGVAGLLLYTDKLIF.

A note on this clone: A much larger clonotype is one base distant, so this may be a read error. The V call is TRDV1, the J call TRDJ1, with TRDD3 matching over 11 bases. Per the germline V gene, CDR1 is TSWWSYY and CDR2 is QGS. The CDR3 runs 23 residues. The V and J ends lost 0 bases and 0 bases, in that order; junction bases with no gene match: 21. The CDR3 sequence: CALGELIDPACPNWGIYTDKLIF. CDR3 nucleotide sequence: TGTGCTCTTGGGGAACTAATTGACCCGGCCTGCCCCAACTGGGGGATATACACCGATAAACTCATCTTT.